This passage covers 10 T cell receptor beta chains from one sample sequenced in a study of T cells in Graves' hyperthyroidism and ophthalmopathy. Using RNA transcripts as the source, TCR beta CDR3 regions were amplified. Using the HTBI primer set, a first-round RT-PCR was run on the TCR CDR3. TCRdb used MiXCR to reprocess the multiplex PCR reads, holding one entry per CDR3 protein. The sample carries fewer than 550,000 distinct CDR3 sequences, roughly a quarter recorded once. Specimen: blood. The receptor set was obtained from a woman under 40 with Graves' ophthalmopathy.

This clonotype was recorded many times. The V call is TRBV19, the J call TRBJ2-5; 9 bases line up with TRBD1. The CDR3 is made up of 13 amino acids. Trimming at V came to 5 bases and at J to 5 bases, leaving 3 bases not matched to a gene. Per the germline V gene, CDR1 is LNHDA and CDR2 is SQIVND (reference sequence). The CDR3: CASSHRGLETQYF. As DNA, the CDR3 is TGTGCCAGTAGTCACAGGGGGCTGGAGACCCAGTACTTC.

As DNA, the CDR3 is TGTGCCAGCAGTGAAAGGTACATTCGGAGCAATCAGCCCCAGCATTTT. Translation: CASSERYIRSNQPQHF. The V gene is TRBV2, the J gene TRBJ1-5; D gene unclear. CDR1 and CDR2 from the germline V gene are SNHLY and FYNNEI. The length of the CDR3 is 16 residues. V lost 2 bases to trimming and J lost 1 base, with 12 bases between them.

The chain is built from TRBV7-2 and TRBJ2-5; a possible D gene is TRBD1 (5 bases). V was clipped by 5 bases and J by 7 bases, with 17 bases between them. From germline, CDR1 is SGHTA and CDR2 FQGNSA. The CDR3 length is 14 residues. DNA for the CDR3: TGTGCCAGCAGCCCCGGACAAGGGTCGGGGACCCAGTACTTC. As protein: CASSPGQGSGTQYF. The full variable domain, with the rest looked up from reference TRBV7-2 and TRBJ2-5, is GAGVSQSPSNKVTEKGKDVELRCDPISGHTALYWYRQSLGQGLEFLIYFQGNSAPDKSGLPSDRFSAERTGGSVSTLTIQRTQQEDSAVYLCASSPGQGSGTQYFGPGTRLLVL.

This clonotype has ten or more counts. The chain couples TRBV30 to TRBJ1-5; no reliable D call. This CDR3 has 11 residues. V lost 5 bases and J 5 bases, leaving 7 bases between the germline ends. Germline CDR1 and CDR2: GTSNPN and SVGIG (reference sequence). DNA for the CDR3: TGTGCCTGGGGCGGGGATCAGCCCCAGCATTTT. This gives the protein CAWGGDQPQHF.

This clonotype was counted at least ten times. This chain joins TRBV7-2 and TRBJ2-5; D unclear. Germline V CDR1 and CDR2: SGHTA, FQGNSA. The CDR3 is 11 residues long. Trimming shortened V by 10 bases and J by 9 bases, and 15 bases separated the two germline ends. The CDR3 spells CANLYLGAQYF. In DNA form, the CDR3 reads TGTGCCAACCTCTACCTGGGCGCCCAGTACTTC.

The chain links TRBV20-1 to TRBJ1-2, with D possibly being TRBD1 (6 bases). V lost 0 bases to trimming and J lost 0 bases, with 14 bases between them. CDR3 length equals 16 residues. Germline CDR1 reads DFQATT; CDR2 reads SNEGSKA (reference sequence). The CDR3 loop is CSARDKAGQPNYGYTF. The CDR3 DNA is TGCAGTGCTAGAGATAAGGCCGGACAGCCTAACTATGGCTACACCTTC.

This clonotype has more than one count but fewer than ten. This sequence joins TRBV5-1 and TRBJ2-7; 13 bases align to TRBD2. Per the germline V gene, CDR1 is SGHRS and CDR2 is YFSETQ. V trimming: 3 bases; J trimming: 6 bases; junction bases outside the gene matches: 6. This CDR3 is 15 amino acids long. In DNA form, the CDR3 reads TGCGCCAGCAGCTCCGGACTAGCGGGGGCCCCCGAGCAGTACTTC. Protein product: CASSSGLAGAPEQYF.

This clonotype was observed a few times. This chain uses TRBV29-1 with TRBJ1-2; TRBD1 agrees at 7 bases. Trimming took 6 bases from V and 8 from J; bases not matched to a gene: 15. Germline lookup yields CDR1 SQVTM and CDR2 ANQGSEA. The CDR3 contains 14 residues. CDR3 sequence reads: CSVPLRTGLEGYTF. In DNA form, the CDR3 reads TGCAGCGTCCCACTTCGGACAGGCTTGGAGGGCTACACCTTC.

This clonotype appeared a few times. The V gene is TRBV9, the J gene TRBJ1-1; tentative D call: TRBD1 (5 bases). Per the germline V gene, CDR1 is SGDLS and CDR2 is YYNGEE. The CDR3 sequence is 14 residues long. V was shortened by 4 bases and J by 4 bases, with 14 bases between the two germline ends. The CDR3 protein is CASSPRGGITEAFF. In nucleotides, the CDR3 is TGTGCCAGCAGCCCCCGGGGGGGTATCACTGAAGCTTTCTTT.

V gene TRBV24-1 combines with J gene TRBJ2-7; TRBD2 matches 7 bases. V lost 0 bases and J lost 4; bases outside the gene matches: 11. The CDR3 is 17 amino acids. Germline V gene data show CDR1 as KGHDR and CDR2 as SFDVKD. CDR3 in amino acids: CATSDLAFWDYTYEQYF. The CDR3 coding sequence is TGTGCCACCAGTGATTTGGCCTTTTGGGACTACACTTACGAGCAGTACTTC.